This is a list of T cell receptor beta chains from one sample in a study of cytomegalovirus exposure and HLA in healthy donors. The table came from immunoSEQ multiplex PCR; TCRdb's copy has only in-frame clones and leaves some out. The sample has about 130,000 clones, 75% to 85% seen once. Sequenced sample: PBMCs. These receptor sequences come from a man aged 50-59 years in good health and CMV-seronegative. The CDR3 runs from the conserved cysteine through the conserved F or W. Each record gives: CDR3 protein, CDR3 DNA, D gene, V gene, J gene, clone size. The D gene is left open where the match is weak. Part of the rows lack a size; the others show once, few, many or a class for expanded clones.

CAWSVLRGEKLFF	TGTGCCTGGAGTGTACTTAGGGGTGAAAAACTGTTTTTT	NA	TRBV30	TRBJ1-4	NA
CASSSGRGELFF	TGTGCCAGCAGTTCAGGGAGGGGGGAGCTGTTTTTT	NA	TRBV27	TRBJ2-2	once
CASSLGRGKEKLFF	TGTGCCAGCAGCTTGGGAAGGGGGAAAGAAAAACTGTTTTTT	NA	TRBV7-9	TRBJ1-4	few
CASSAQGNTEAFF	TGTGCCAGCAGTGCACAGGGCAACACTGAAGCTTTCTTT	NA	TRBV6-5	TRBJ1-1	NA
CASRARDRDGYTF	TGTGCCAGCAGAGCCCGGGACAGAGATGGCTACACCTTC	TRBD1	TRBV5-5	TRBJ1-2	once
CASKGGLTDNSPLHF	TGTGCCAGCAAAGGCGGCCTTACCGATAATTCACCCCTCCACTTT	NA	TRBV28	TRBJ1-6	NA
CASSYSAGSHSPLHF	TGTGCCAGCAGTTACTCGGCGGGCAGCCATTCACCCCTCCACTTT	NA	TRBV6-5	TRBJ1-6	once
CASSPGGGQGNYGYTF	TGCGCCAGCAGCCCGGGGGGAGGACAGGGAAACTATGGCTACACCTTC	TRBD1	TRBV5-1	TRBJ1-2	NA
CASSVQGAQKRYEQYF	TGCGCCAGCAGTGTACAGGGGGCACAAAAACGGTACGAGCAGTACTTC	TRBD1	TRBV10-2	TRBJ2-7	NA
CAISQSPRGQGTEAFF	TGTGCCATCAGCCAGAGCCCCCGGGGACAGGGGACTGAAGCTTTCTTT	TRBD1	TRBV10-3	TRBJ1-1	NA
CASSVVGAANEKLFF	TGTGCCAGCAGCGTAGTTGGGGCGGCTAATGAAAAACTGTTTTTT	NA	TRBV9	TRBJ1-4	NA
CASSLIRPTGALNTEAFF	TGTGCCAGCAGCTTAATCCGTCCGACAGGAGCTTTGAACACTGAAGCTTTCTTT	NA	TRBV7-8	TRBJ1-1	NA
CASSLAGEFEKLFF	TGCGCCAGCAGCTTGGCGGGGGAATTTGAAAAACTGTTTTTT	NA	TRBV5-1	TRBJ1-4	NA
CASSLGDSNEQFF	TGCGCCAGCAGCTTGGGGGACAGCAATGAGCAGTTCTTC	TRBD1	TRBV5-1	TRBJ2-1	NA
CAISRQVSSYEQYF	TGTGCCATCAGCAGACAGGTGAGCTCCTACGAGCAGTACTTC	NA	TRBV10-3	TRBJ2-7	once
CASSRSSGDLQYF	TGTGCCAGCAGCCGATCCTCCGGGGATCTACAGTACTTC	NA	TRBV7-2	TRBJ2-7	NA
CAWSSMGTGASGNTIYF	TGTGCCTGGAGTTCAATGGGGACAGGGGCCTCTGGAAACACCATATATTTT	TRBD1	TRBV30	TRBJ1-3	NA
CASSLDSNYGYTF	TGTGCCAGCAGCTTGGACAGTAACTATGGCTACACCTTC	NA	TRBV7-3	TRBJ1-2	once
CASDAGQDSYEQYF	TGTGCCAGCGATGCAGGACAGGACTCCTACGAGCAGTACTTC	TRBD1	TRBV5-3	TRBJ2-7	NA
CASSYVRNTGELFF	TGTGCCAGCAGTTACGTCAGAAACACCGGGGAGCTGTTTTTT	NA	TRBV6-5	TRBJ2-2	NA
CSVAGTSGTSGLYNEQFF	TGCAGCGTCGCCGGGACTAGCGGGACCTCCGGTTTGTACAATGAGCAGTTCTTC	TRBD2	TRBV29-1	TRBJ2-1	NA
CASSVEGGADTQYF	TGTGCCAGCAGCGTAGAAGGGGGAGCAGATACGCAGTATTTT	NA	TRBV9	TRBJ2-3	NA
CASSLVGGEKLFF	TGCGCCAGCAGCTTGGTCGGGGGAGAAAAACTGTTTTTT	NA	TRBV5-1	TRBJ1-4	NA
CASSYWASAEVDTQYF	TGTGCCAGCAGTTACTGGGCTAGCGCCGAGGTAGATACGCAGTATTTT	NA	TRBV6-5	TRBJ2-3	NA
CASSLWRGGTEAFF	TGTGCCAGCAGTTTATGGAGAGGGGGCACTGAAGCTTTCTTT	NA	TRBV27	TRBJ1-1	few
CASSLFQGLGMNTEAFF	TGTGCCAGCAGTTTATTTCAGGGGTTGGGAATGAACACTGAAGCTTTCTTT	NA	TRBV27	TRBJ1-1	NA
CASRPSGGSNTQYF	TGTGCCAGCAGGCCAAGCGGGGGTTCAAATACGCAGTATTTT	TRBD2	TRBV6-5	TRBJ2-3	NA
CASSRGTALERLFF	TGTGCCAGTAGCCGCGGGACAGCCTTAGAACGACTGTTTTTT	TRBD1	TRBV19	TRBJ1-4	NA
CASSQAGAYEQYF	TGCGCCAGCAGCCAAGCAGGGGCCTACGAGCAGTACTTC	NA	TRBV4-1	TRBJ2-7	few
CASSFLGPSPLHF	TGCGCCAGCAGCTTTCTGGGGCCTTCACCCCTCCACTTT	NA	TRBV5-1	TRBJ1-6	NA
CASGLGTLSSGANVLTF	TGTGCTAGTGGTTTGGGGACACTCTCCTCTGGGGCCAACGTCCTGACTTTC	NA	TRBV12-5	TRBJ2-6	NA
CASSPSTGGTQYF	TGTGCCAGTAGTCCTTCGACAGGGGGTACGCAGTATTTT	TRBD1	TRBV19	TRBJ2-3	NA
CASRGQMWAFF	TGTGCCAGCAGGGGACAAATGTGGGCTTTCTTT	NA	TRBV6-1	TRBJ1-1	NA
CASSLGGRYEAFF	TGTGCCAGCAGCTTAGGTGGCAGGTATGAAGCTTTCTTT	NA	TRBV13	TRBJ1-1	NA
CASSTGGPFQYF	TGTGCCAGTTCCACCGGGGGGCCCTTTCAGTACTTC	NA	TRBV19	TRBJ2-4	NA
CASSSRRENTEAFF	TGTGCCAGCAGCTCCCGTAGAGAGAACACTGAAGCTTTCTTT	NA	TRBV9	TRBJ1-1	NA
CASGVGTGAGETQYF	TGTGCTAGTGGTGTAGGGACAGGAGCGGGAGAGACCCAGTACTTC	TRBD1	TRBV12-5	TRBJ2-5	NA
CASSFTGTGVYEQYF	TGTGCCAGCAGCTTTACCGGGACAGGGGTCTACGAGCAGTACTTC	TRBD1	TRBV16	TRBJ2-7	NA
CASSLDSGYGYTF	TGTGCCAGCAGCTTAGATTCCGGCTATGGCTACACCTTC	NA	TRBV7-9	TRBJ1-2	NA